One sample yielded the 7 T cell receptor beta chains listed below, sequenced in a study of blood T cell repertoires in COVID-19. TCRdb's copy holds only in-frame clones and misses some; the assay was immunoSEQ multiplex PCR. The data hold around 300,000 clones, with 88% observed a single time. Sequencing used PBMCs or T cells enriched from blood (not recorded which). The source of these receptors is a woman aged 55-70 years in a cohort exposed to, infected with or recovered from COVID-19 (not recorded which).

V usage is TRBV7-8 and J usage is TRBJ2-3, with D possibly matching TRBD1 (6 bases). The CDR3 extends over 14 amino acids. CDR1 is SGHVS, CDR2 FQNEAQ, per germline. With 5 bases removed from V and 6 bases from J, the gap between germline ends came to 15 bases. The CDR3 DNA sequence: TGTGCCAGCAGCATTAGGGGGAACTCGGATACGCAGTATTTT. Translated, it gives CASSIRGNSDTQYF. The whole variable domain, remainder taken from reference TRBV7-8 and TRBJ2-3, is GAGVSQSPRYKVAKRGQDVALRCDPISGHVSLFWYQQALGQGPEFLTYFQNEAQLDKSGLPSDRFFAERPEGSVSTLKIQRTQQEDSAVYLCASSIRGNSDTQYFGPGTRLTVL.

This clone was seen a few times. This chain uses TRBV30 with TRBJ2-3; 8 bases are shared with TRBD1. This CDR3 spans 17 amino acids. V shed 2 bases and J 3 bases; nucleotides not matched to a gene: 13. Germline values: CDR1 GTSNPN, CDR2 SVGIG (reference sequence). CDR3 in DNA: TGTGCCTGGAGTACTAGCAGGGGGCCGTTTGGTACAGATACGCAGTATTTT. Translated, it gives CAWSTSRGPFGTDTQYF. The full variable domain, in which reference TRBV30 and TRBJ2-3 provide the parts outside the CDR3, is SQTIHQWPATLVQPVGSPLSLECTVEGTSNPNLYWYRQAAGRGLQLLFYSVGIGQISSEVPQNLSASRPQDRQFILSSKKLLLSDSGFYLCAWSTSRGPFGTDTQYFGPGTRLTVL.

V gene TRBV9 combines with J gene TRBJ2-3, with 7 bases that match TRBD1. The CDR3 is 17 residues long. The germline V gene has CDR1 SGDLS and CDR2 YYNGEE. With V trimmed by 2 bases and J by 1 base, 10 bases remained unmatched. The CDR3 DNA reads as TGTGCCAGCAGCGTGAACGACAGGGAAACTCGCACAGATACGCAGTATTTT. As protein: CASSVNDRETRTDTQYF.

V usage is TRBV28 and J usage is TRBJ1-5; TRBD1 might be the D (6 bases). CDR1 is MDHEN, CDR2 SYDVKM, per germline. V was cut by 6 bases and J by 0 bases, with 12 bases left in between. The CDR3 consists of 15 residues. CDR3 loop: CASRIQGSSNQPQHF. CDR3 nucleotide sequence: TGTGCCAGCAGGATACAGGGCTCTAGCAATCAGCCCCAGCATTTT.

This clone appeared a single time. Here the CDR3 reads CASTPGRAGGTDTQYF. The DNA for the CDR3 is TGTGCCAGCACCCCGGGGCGAGCGGGGGGCACAGATACGCAGTATTTT. V gene TRBV2 combines with J gene TRBJ2-3, with 8 bases that match TRBD2. The CDR3 is 16 residues long. In germline, CDR1 is SNHLY, CDR2 FYNNEI. The J segment lost 1 base and the V segment lost 7 bases, leaving 10 bases of the junction unmatched.

This chain connects TRBV28 to TRBJ2-2, with TRBD2 as a possible D gene (6 bases). Trimming stripped 4 bases from V and 6 bases from J, with 15 bases between. Germline assignment: CDR1 MDHEN and CDR2 SYDVKM. The CDR3 consists of 15 residues. The CDR3 nucleotides are TGTGCCAGCAGTTACCGCGGGGTTGGGGCCGGGGAGCTGTTTTTT. It specifies CASSYRGVGAGELFF.

The CDR3, as DNA: TGTGCCATCAGTCGAGGGAACACTGAAGCTTTCTTT. Translated, it gives CAISRGNTEAFF. The V gene is TRBV10-3, the J gene TRBJ1-1; no reliable D call. The CDR3 length is 12 residues. V lost 5 bases and J 1 base, leaving 5 bases between the germline ends. CDR1 and CDR2 from the germline V gene are ENHRY and SYGVKD.